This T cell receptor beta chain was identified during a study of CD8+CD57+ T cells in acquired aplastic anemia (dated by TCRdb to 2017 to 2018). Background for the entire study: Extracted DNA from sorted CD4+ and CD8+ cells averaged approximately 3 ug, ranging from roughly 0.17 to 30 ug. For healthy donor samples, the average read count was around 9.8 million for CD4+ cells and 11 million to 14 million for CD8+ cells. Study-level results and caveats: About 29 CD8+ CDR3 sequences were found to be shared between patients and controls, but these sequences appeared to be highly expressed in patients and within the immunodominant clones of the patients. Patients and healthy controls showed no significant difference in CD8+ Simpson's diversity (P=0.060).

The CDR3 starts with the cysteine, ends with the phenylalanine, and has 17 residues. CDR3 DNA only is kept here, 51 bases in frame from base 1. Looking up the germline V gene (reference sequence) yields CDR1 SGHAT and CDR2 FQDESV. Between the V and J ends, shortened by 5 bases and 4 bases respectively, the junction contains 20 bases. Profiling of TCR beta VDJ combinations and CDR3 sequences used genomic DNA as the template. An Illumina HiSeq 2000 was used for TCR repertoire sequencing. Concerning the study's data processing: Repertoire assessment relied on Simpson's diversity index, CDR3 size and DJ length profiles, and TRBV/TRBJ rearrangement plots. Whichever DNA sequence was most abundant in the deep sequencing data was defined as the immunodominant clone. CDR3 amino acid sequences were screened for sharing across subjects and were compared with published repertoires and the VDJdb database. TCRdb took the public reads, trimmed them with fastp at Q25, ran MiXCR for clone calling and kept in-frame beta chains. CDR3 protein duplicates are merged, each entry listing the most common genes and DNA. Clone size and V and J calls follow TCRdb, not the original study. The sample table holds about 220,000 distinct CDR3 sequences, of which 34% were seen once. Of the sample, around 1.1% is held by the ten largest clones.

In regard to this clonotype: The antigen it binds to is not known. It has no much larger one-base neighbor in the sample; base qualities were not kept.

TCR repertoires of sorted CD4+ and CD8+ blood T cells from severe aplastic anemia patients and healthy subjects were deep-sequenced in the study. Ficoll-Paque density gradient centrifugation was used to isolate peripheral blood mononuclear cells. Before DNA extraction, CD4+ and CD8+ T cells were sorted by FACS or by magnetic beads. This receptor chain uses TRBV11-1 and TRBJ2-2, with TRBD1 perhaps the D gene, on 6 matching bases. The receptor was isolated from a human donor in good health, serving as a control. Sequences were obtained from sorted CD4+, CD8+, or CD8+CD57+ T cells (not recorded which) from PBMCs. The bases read TGTGCCAGCAGCCCCACGGGGCCAGGGGCTAGCACCGGGGAGCTGTTTTTT. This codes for CASSPTGPGASTGELFF. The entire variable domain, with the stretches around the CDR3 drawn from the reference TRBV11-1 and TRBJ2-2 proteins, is EAEVAQSPRYKITEKSQAVAFWCDPISGHATLYWYRQILGQGPELLVQFQDESVVDDSQLPKDRFSAERLKGVDSTLKIQPAELGDSAMYLCASSPTGPGASTGELFFGEGSRLTVL.